The 20 T cell receptor beta chains below were found in one sample sequenced in a study of blood T cell repertoires in COVID-19. Measured with immunoSEQ multiplex PCR; TCRdb has only the in-frame clones, and not every one. The repertoire has 150,000 to 200,000 clones, 88% of them found once; the top ten carry 5% to 6.5%. Sequencing used peripheral blood. The receptors originated from a man aged 40-49 years with active or convalescent COVID-19.

The chain recombines TRBV18 with TRBJ2-1; TRBD2 matches 14 bases. CDR3 size: 16 residues. V trimming: 2 bases; J trimming: 10 bases; junction bases outside the gene matches: 7. Germline V CDR1 and CDR2: KGHSH, LQKENI. The CDR3 sequence: CASSPIGTSGSTEQFF. In DNA, the CDR3 is TGTGCCAGCTCACCAATTGGGACTAGCGGGAGCACCGAGCAGTTCTTC.

This chain joins TRBV5-6 and TRBJ2-7, with 7 bases that match TRBD1. CDR3 length: 16 residues. With 3 bases clipped from V and 0 bases from J, the junction kept 9 bases outside the gene matches. Germline V gene lookup returns CDR1 SGHDT and CDR2 YYEEEE. The chain's CDR3 is CASSSPGTEFSYEQYF. The CDR3 DNA reads as TGTGCCAGCAGCTCGCCCGGGACAGAATTCTCCTACGAGCAGTACTTC.

The chain employs TRBV6-5 and TRBJ1-3; 8 positions match TRBD1. Germline V gene data show CDR1 as MNHEY and CDR2 as SVGAGI. The CDR3 extends over 13 amino acids. V was pared by 6 bases and J by 4 bases, with 2 bases of the junction left unmatched. Here the CDR3 DNA reads TGTGCCAGCAGGACAGGGGCAGGAAACACCATATATTTT. This gives the protein CASRTGAGNTIYF.

Here the CDR3 DNA reads TGCGCCAGCAGCACGATAAGCCAGGGTTCCACTGAAGCTTTCTTT. This codes for CASSTISQGSTEAFF. The rearrangement uses TRBV5-1 and TRBJ1-1, with a weak D call TRBD1 (5 bases). The germline gives CDR1 SGHRS, CDR2 YFSETQ. The CDR3 sequence is 15 residues long. V shed 4 bases and J shed 4 bases, with 17 bases lying between them.

CDR3 in DNA: TGTGCCAGCAGCTCGCCCACAGGACGAACTGAAGCTTTCTTT. It is translated as CASSSPTGRTEAFF. The rearrangement links TRBV5-8 to TRBJ1-1, with a tentative D call TRBD1 (5 bases). V was shortened by 3 bases and J by 5 bases, with 14 bases between the two germline ends. The germline V gene has CDR1 SGHTS and CDR2 YDEGEE. The CDR3 sequence is 14 residues long. Full variable domain (outside the CDR3, taken from reference TRBV5-8 and TRBJ1-1): EAGVTQSPTHLIKTRGQQATLRCSPISGHTSVYWYQQALGLGLQFLLWYDEGEERNRGNFPPRFSGRQFPNYSSELNVNALELEDSALYLCASSSPTGRTEAFFGQGTRLTVV.

The V and J genes are TRBV24-1 and TRBJ2-3, with 9 positions matching TRBD1. CDR1 is KGHDR and CDR2 is SFDVKD in the germline V gene. The ends lost 0 bases at V and 4 bases at J; junction bases unmatched: 7. CDR3 length: 17 residues. The CDR3 is CATSDLPSGTGSDTQYF. The CDR3, as DNA: TGTGCCACCAGTGATTTGCCCTCCGGGACAGGGTCAGATACGCAGTATTTT.

The V and J genes are TRBV5-6 and TRBJ1-2; no definite D call. V shed 3 bases and J shed 5 bases, with 17 bases lying between them. The CDR3 length is 15 residues. From germline, CDR1 is SGHDT and CDR2 YYEEEE. The CDR3 coding sequence is TGTGCCAGCAGCTCCCTCTCCGGGGTTGGGTATGGCTACACCTTC. Protein sequence: CASSSLSGVGYGYTF.

The chain employs TRBV11-3 and TRBJ1-1; tentative D call: TRBD1 (6 bases). Per germline, CDR1 SGHNT and CDR2 YENEEA. Between the trimmed V and J ends, which lost 1 base and 2 bases, there was a span of 8 bases. This CDR3 region has 14 residues. The CDR3: CASSLVGTNTEAFF. The CDR3 region has the DNA TGTGCCAGCAGCTTAGTGGGGACAAACACTGAAGCTTTCTTT.

J is TRBJ2-5 and V is TRBV2; D possibly corresponds to TRBD1 (6 bases). Deletions cut 5 bases from V and 2 bases from J, with 18 bases between. CDR3 length: 16 residues. Germline V lookup: CDR1 SNHLY, CDR2 FYNNEI. This chain's CDR3 is CASSRRTTGMQETQYF. Here the CDR3 DNA reads TGTGCCAGCAGTCGACGGACCACAGGGATGCAAGAGACCCAGTACTTC.

The genes are TRBV6-5 and TRBJ1-5, with D unresolved. Trimming left V 7 bases short and J 0 bases short, with 13 bases between. Germline V gene sequence: CDR1 MNHEY, CDR2 SVGAGI. This CDR3 comprises 15 residues. The chain's CDR3 is CASKREVNSNQPQHF. The DNA of the CDR3 is TGTGCCAGCAAAAGAGAGGTGAATAGCAATCAGCCCCAGCATTTT.

This chain joins TRBV19 and TRBJ1-1, with 9 positions matching TRBD1. The ends lost 8 bases at V and 5 bases at J; junction bases unmatched: 6. The CDR3 sequence is 13 residues long. CDR1 is LNHDA and CDR2 is SQIVND in the germline V gene (reference sequence). Here the CDR3 reads CASLGQGWTEAFF. CDR3 bases: TGTGCCAGTCTTGGACAGGGGTGGACTGAAGCTTTCTTT.

The chain has TRBV7-2 and TRBJ2-7; 9 nucleotides line up with TRBD2. V dropped 5 bases and J dropped 6; count of bases not matched to a gene: 14. There are 16 residues in the CDR3. CDR1 and CDR2 (germline): SGHTA, FQGNSA. The CDR3: CASSHNRGGSGSEQYF. The DNA of the CDR3 is TGTGCCAGCAGCCACAACCGGGGCGGTAGCGGGAGCGAGCAGTACTTC.

The genes are TRBV12-3 or TRBV12-4 and TRBJ2-5; possible D gene TRBD2, 6 bases. The CDR3 runs to 11 residues. Trimming stripped 1 base from V and 14 bases from J, with 11 bases between. CDR3 in amino acids: CASSLGGVPYF. CDR3 DNA: TGTGCCAGCAGTTTAGGCGGGGTCCCTTACTTC.

CDR3 nucleotide sequence: TGTGCCAGCAGCTCCAGGGACAGGGGCGTTTGGGAGCAGTTCTTC. As protein: CASSSRDRGVWEQFF. The chain joins TRBV7-9 to TRBJ2-1, with 10 bases that match TRBD1. The CDR3 sequence is 15 residues long. CDR1 is SEHNR and CDR2 is FQNEAQ in the germline V gene (reference sequence). The junction had 10 bases not matched to a gene; V was cut back by 4 bases and J by 10 bases.

The CDR3 protein is CASSASSGAYNEQFF. CDR3 bases: TGTGCCAGCAGTGCGAGTAGCGGGGCTTACAATGAGCAGTTCTTC. This chain connects TRBV2 to TRBJ2-1, with 8 nucleotides matching TRBD2. Germline V gene lookup returns CDR1 SNHLY and CDR2 FYNNEI. This CDR3 contains 15 residues. V lost 4 bases, J lost 4 bases, and 6 bases stayed unmatched.

The V and J genes are TRBV5-5 and TRBJ1-2; 9 positions agree with TRBD1. The germline gives CDR1 SGHKS, CDR2 YYEKEE (reference sequence). V was clipped by 4 bases and J by 4 bases; unmatched bases: 5. CDR3 length equals 14 residues. The CDR3 nucleotides are TGTGCCAGCAGCCCTGCGACAGGGGGCTATGGCTACACCTTC. Its translation: CASSPATGGYGYTF.

This clone was counted a few times. CDR3 nucleotides: TGTGCCAGCAGCTTATATGGCACCTACGAGCAGTACTTC. Residues: CASSLYGTYEQYF. The chain joins TRBV11-2 to TRBJ2-7; D gene ambiguous. In germline, CDR1 is SGHAT, CDR2 FQNNGV. This CDR3 is 13 amino acids long. Trimming took 2 bases from V and 2 from J, leaving 7 bases between them.

The rearrangement joins TRBV5-1 to TRBJ2-3; TRBD2 matches at 10 bases. The germline V gene encodes CDR1 SGHRS and CDR2 YFSETQ. V was clipped by 1 base and J by 5 bases; unmatched bases: 7. The CDR3 is 16 residues long. Here the CDR3 DNA reads TGCGCCAGCAGCTTGATAAGCGGGGGGGCGGAAGATACGCAGTATTTT. Residues: CASSLISGGAEDTQYF.

The genes are TRBV10-3 and TRBJ1-1; the D gene is possibly TRBD1 (5 bases). Germline V gene data show CDR1 as ENHRY and CDR2 as SYGVKD. Between the trimmed V and J ends, which lost 10 bases and 1 base, there was a span of 25 bases. The CDR3 is 17 amino acids. CDR3 sequence: CATQTWGVLFRNTEAFF. The CDR3 DNA reads TGTGCCACCCAGACATGGGGGGTTCTATTTCGGAACACTGAAGCTTTCTTT.

The rearrangement joins TRBV5-4 to TRBJ1-1; maybe TRBD1 (5 bases). The CDR3 is 15 amino acids. V was shortened by 4 bases and J by 2 bases, with 15 bases between the two germline ends. Germline V gene lookup returns CDR1 SGHNT and CDR2 YYREEE (reference sequence). This CDR3 reads CASSRERQPNTEAFF. The CDR3 DNA is TGTGCCAGCAGCCGAGAGCGACAGCCAAACACTGAAGCTTTCTTT. Complete variable domain (other parts from reference TRBV5-4 and TRBJ1-1): ETGVTQSPTHLIKTRGQQVTLRCSSQSGHNTVSWYQQALGQGPQFIFQYYREEENGRGNFPPRFSGLQFPNYSSELNVNALELDDSALYLCASSRERQPNTEAFFGQGTRLTVV.